The 28 T cell receptor beta chains below all came from one sample that was sequenced in a study of blood T cell repertoires in COVID-19. Assay: immunoSEQ multiplex PCR; the TCRdb copy retains only in-frame clones and omits some. The sample has fewer than 200,000 clones; roughly four fifths are singletons. Sequencing was done on a sample of peripheral blood. The receptors originated from a human donor in a cohort sampled during active COVID-19.

The chain's CDR3 is CASTSVLSGANVLTF. The CDR3 region has the DNA TGCGCCAGCACCAGCGTACTCTCTGGGGCCAACGTCCTGACTTTC. The chain carries TRBV5-1 and TRBJ2-6; D remains unclear. The germline V gene encodes CDR1 SGHRS and CDR2 YFSETQ. The CDR3 is made up of 15 amino acids. The V end lost 6 bases, the J end lost 0 bases, and 10 bases lay between the germline ends.

The V and J genes are TRBV24-1 and TRBJ2-1; no clear D. Germline-derived CDR1 and CDR2 are KGHDR and SFDVKD. This CDR3 is built from 13 residues. Trimming shortened V by 5 bases and J by 6 bases, and 10 bases separated the two germline ends. The CDR3 region is CATSVGEANEQFF. CDR3 nucleotides: TGTGCCACCAGTGTCGGCGAGGCCAATGAGCAGTTCTTC.

The gene calls are TRBV7-2 and TRBJ2-6; D remains unclear. Germline V gene sequence: CDR1 SGHTA, CDR2 FQGNSA. The CDR3 length is 15 residues. Trimming took 1 base from V and 3 from J, leaving 7 bases between them. This chain's CDR3 is CASSLVADGANVLTF. The CDR3 DNA reads as TGTGCCAGCAGCTTAGTAGCAGATGGGGCCAACGTCCTGACTTTC.

CDR3 region: CASTGQGYTEAFF. CDR3 nucleotide sequence: TGTGCCAGCACCGGACAGGGGTACACTGAAGCTTTCTTT. The chain links TRBV2 to TRBJ1-1; 9 positions agree with TRBD1. Per the germline V gene, CDR1 is SNHLY and CDR2 is FYNNEI. The CDR3 is 13 amino acids. V was pared by 7 bases and J by 3 bases, with 3 bases of the junction left unmatched.

The rearrangement uses TRBV7-9 and TRBJ1-1; 7 positions match TRBD1. The CDR3 runs 16 residues. Germline V gives CDR1 SEHNR, CDR2 FQNEAQ (reference sequence). V shed 6 bases and J 4 bases; nucleotides not matched to a gene: 14. The CDR3 region is CASSHSLQGWGTEAFF. The CDR3 DNA is TGTGCCAGCAGTCATTCACTACAGGGGTGGGGCACTGAAGCTTTCTTT.

The chain couples TRBV24-1 to TRBJ2-5, with D tentatively TRBD1 (6 bases). The CDR3 totals 15 residues. The germline gives CDR1 KGHDR, CDR2 SFDVKD. Trimming took off 3 bases at V and 1 base at J, with 11 bases between the two ends. CDR3 loop: CATSDPGHSQETQYF. The CDR3 coding sequence is TGTGCCACCAGTGATCCGGGACACTCCCAAGAGACCCAGTACTTC.

The CDR3 DNA reads TGTGCCAGCAGTTTAGACAGATTCACTGAAGCTTTCTTT. Protein: CASSLDRFTEAFF. V gene TRBV27 combines with J gene TRBJ1-1; D possibly corresponds to TRBD1 (5 bases). V gave up 2 bases and J gave up 4 bases, with 8 bases separating them. The CDR3 extends over 13 amino acids. Looked up from germline, CDR1 is MNHEY and CDR2 is SMNVEV (reference sequence).

The V call is TRBV27, the J call TRBJ2-7, with D possibly matching TRBD2 (6 bases). The CDR3 totals 13 residues. V was pared by 6 bases and J by 7 bases, with 16 bases between. In germline, CDR1 is MNHEY, CDR2 SMNVEV (reference sequence). This CDR3 reads CASRQTRLREQYF. CDR3 nucleotides: TGTGCCAGCAGGCAGACTAGATTGAGGGAGCAGTACTTC.

This clone was seen a handful of times. The J gene is TRBJ2-7, the V gene TRBV7-9; D perhaps matches TRBD1 (6 bases). CDR3 length equals 13 residues. Trimming took 5 bases from V and 6 from J, leaving 14 bases between them. CDR1 is SEHNR and CDR2 is FQNEAQ in the germline V gene (reference sequence). CDR3 coding DNA: TGTGCCAGCAGCCCACGGGACACGGTCGAGCAGTACTTC. Its protein is CASSPRDTVEQYF.

This chain connects TRBV5-1 to TRBJ2-3; 8 bases are shared with TRBD2. Per germline, CDR1 SGHRS and CDR2 YFSETQ. CDR3 length equals 16 residues. Trimming at V came to 2 bases and at J to 4 bases, leaving 9 bases not matched to a gene. The CDR3 loop reads CASSFGGRFGADTQYF. The CDR3 DNA is TGCGCCAGCAGCTTCGGCGGGAGGTTTGGCGCAGATACGCAGTATTTT.

This rearrangement joins TRBV5-5 to TRBJ1-3; 8 bases are a match to TRBD1. The germline V gene encodes CDR1 SGHKS and CDR2 YYEKEE (reference sequence). Unmatched junction bases numbered 8, after V lost 0 bases and J lost 3 bases. There are 17 residues in the CDR3. The CDR3 bases are TGTGCCAGCAGCTTGGGGGCGGGCAGGGGGCTTGGAAACACCATATATTTT. This gives the protein CASSLGAGRGLGNTIYF.

This chain links TRBV5-6 with TRBJ1-5; 10 bases are a match to TRBD1. V dropped 3 bases and J dropped 6; count of bases not matched to a gene: 6. The CDR3 covers 15 residues. CDR1 and CDR2 (germline): SGHDT, YYEEEE. The DNA for the CDR3 is TGTGCCAGCAGCTACGGGACAGGGGTGGGTCAGCCCCAGCATTTT. Translation: CASSYGTGVGQPQHF.

The chain uses TRBV27 and TRBJ2-2, with TRBD1 as a possible D gene (6 bases). Trimming removed 5 bases from V and 0 bases from J, with 16 bases in between. The CDR3 is 17 amino acids. CDR1 and CDR2 from the germline V gene are MNHEY and SMNVEV (reference sequence). The chain's CDR3 is CASSLYPGQSNTGELFF. For the CDR3, the DNA is TGTGCCAGCAGTCTCTATCCGGGACAATCGAACACCGGGGAGCTGTTTTTT.

The chain combines TRBV7-6 with TRBJ1-6; D is perhaps TRBD1 (5 bases). Germline V gene data show CDR1 as SGHVS and CDR2 as FNYEAQ. This CDR3 region has 15 residues. With 4 bases removed from V and 7 bases from J, the gap between germline ends came to 14 bases. CDR3 residues: CASSWGGDGNSPLHF. The CDR3 nucleotides are TGTGCCAGCAGCTGGGGGGGGGACGGGAATTCACCCCTCCACTTT.

This chain links TRBV6-5 with TRBJ2-3; TRBD2 might be the D (5 bases). Trimming stripped 6 bases from V and 5 bases from J, with 12 bases between. This CDR3 has 13 residues. The germline V gene encodes CDR1 MNHEY and CDR2 SVGAGI. CDR3 sequence reads: CASSTQRKDTQYF. The CDR3 nucleotides are TGTGCCAGCAGCACGCAGCGGAAAGATACGCAGTATTTT.

The chain joins TRBV7-2 to TRBJ2-7; 9 bases map to TRBD2. The V gene end was trimmed by 7 bases and the J gene end by 4 bases; junction bases not matched to a gene: 11. The CDR3 extends over 15 amino acids. CDR1 is SGHTA and CDR2 is FQGNSA in the germline V gene. The CDR3 here is CASTWEIAGEYEQYF. DNA of the CDR3: TGTGCCAGCACCTGGGAGATAGCGGGAGAGTACGAGCAGTACTTC.

This rearrangement joins TRBV4-3 to TRBJ2-7, with 10 bases that match TRBD1. V lost 1 base and J lost 5; bases outside the gene matches: 5. CDR1 LGHNA and CDR2 YSLEER come from the germline V gene. The CDR3 sequence is 15 residues long. This chain's CDR3 is CASSQGQDRGDEQYF. The CDR3 nucleotides are TGCGCCAGCAGCCAAGGTCAGGACAGGGGGGACGAGCAGTACTTC.

The chain recombines TRBV19 with TRBJ1-5; 8 bases align to TRBD1. Germline loops: CDR1 LNHDA, CDR2 SQIVND (reference sequence). Trimming at V came to 5 bases and at J to 4 bases, leaving 16 bases not matched to a gene. The CDR3 spans 18 residues. The CDR3 region has the DNA TGTGCCAGTAGTCCAGAGATACCGGGACAGGCGGAAAATCAGCCCCAGCATTTT. It codes for CASSPEIPGQAENQPQHF.

The rearrangement links TRBV9 to TRBJ2-1; D might be TRBD2 (6 bases). Trimming removed 2 bases at V and 7 bases at J, with 10 bases between. Germline values: CDR1 SGDLS, CDR2 YYNGEE. The CDR3 has 13 amino acids. This CDR3 reads CASSVGTPNEQFF. CDR3 DNA sequence: TGTGCCAGCAGCGTCGGGACTCCGAATGAGCAGTTCTTC.

This sequence joins TRBV20-1 and TRBJ1-6; D gene unclear. V dropped 3 bases and J dropped 10 bases, with 10 bases sitting between them. This CDR3 is 12 amino acids long. CDR1 DFQATT and CDR2 SNEGSKA come from the germline V gene (reference sequence). CDR3 in DNA: TGCAGTGCTAGTCCGGGGAACTCACCCCTCCACTTT. Protein: CSASPGNSPLHF.

This clone occurred once. The rearrangement joins TRBV24-1 to TRBJ1-2, with 7 bases fitting TRBD1. CDR1 is KGHDR and CDR2 is SFDVKD in the germline V gene. The CDR3 length is 13 residues. V lost 7 bases to trimming and J lost 3 bases; unmatched junction nucleotides: 4. Written as DNA, the CDR3 is TGTGCCACCAGACAGGGGAGCGACTATGGCTACACCTTC. Translated, it gives CATRQGSDYGYTF.

This chain uses TRBV6-2 or TRBV6-3 with TRBJ1-2; D is perhaps TRBD1 (5 bases). V lost 4 bases and J lost 8, with 11 bases in between. The germline CDR1 and CDR2 sequences are MNHEY and SVGEGT. The CDR3 contains 12 residues. CDR3 in DNA: TGTGCCAGCAGTTCCCCGGGGGAAGGCTACACCTTC. As protein: CASSSPGEGYTF.

As for this clone: Other DNA sequences in this specimen translate into the identical CDR3. The chain couples TRBV7-9 to TRBJ2-7; possible D gene TRBD2, 6 bases. The germline V gene encodes CDR1 SEHNR and CDR2 FQNEAQ (reference sequence). Trimming cost V 5 bases and J 1 base, with 12 bases left between them. The CDR3 contains 14 residues. The CDR3 region is CASSLRDSSYEQYF. The CDR3 DNA is TGTGCCAGCAGCCTAAGGGACTCTTCCTACGAGCAGTACTTC. The variable domain in full, with the rest retrieved from reference TRBV7-9 and TRBJ2-7, is DTGVSQNPRHKITKRGQNVTFRCDPISEHNRLYWYRQTLGQGPEFLTYFQNEAQLEKSRLLSDRFSAERPKGSFSTLEIQRTEQGDSAMYLCASSLRDSSYEQYFGPGTRLTVT.

The chain combines TRBV28 with TRBJ1-1; no clear D gene. CDR3 length: 13 residues. Germline CDR1 and CDR2: MDHEN and SYDVKM. The ends were cut back, 6 bases at V and 1 base at J, with 9 bases in the middle. The chain's CDR3 is CASSRLGNTEAFF. The CDR3 DNA reads TGTGCCAGCAGCCGACTAGGGAACACTGAAGCTTTCTTT. The full variable domain, rest sourced from reference TRBV28 and TRBJ1-1, is DVKVTQSSRYLVKRTGEKVFLECVQDMDHENMFWYRQDPGLGLRLIYFSYDVKMKEKGDIPEGYSVSREKKERFSLILESASTNQTSMYLCASSRLGNTEAFFGQGTRLTVV.

The chain carries TRBV3-1 (or the pseudogene TRBV3-2) and TRBJ2-3, with D uncertain. Trimming stripped 3 bases from V and 9 bases from J, with 13 bases between. The germline CDR1 and CDR2 sequences are LGHDT and YNNKEL (reference sequence). This CDR3 spans 13 amino acids. The CDR3 spells CASSQQPQITQYF. The DNA for the CDR3 is TGTGCCAGCAGCCAGCAGCCACAGATAACGCAGTATTTT.

A few counts support this clone. The chain joins TRBV6-2 or TRBV6-3 to TRBJ1-1, with D possibly TRBD1 on 5 matching bases. The V gene's germline CDR1 is MNHEY and CDR2 SVGEGT. Between the trimmed V and J ends, which lost 0 bases and 0 bases, there was a span of 11 bases. This CDR3 contains 16 residues. CDR3 bases: TGTGCCAGCAGTTACTCCCCGAGACAGCTGAACACTGAAGCTTTCTTT. Translated, it gives CASSYSPRQLNTEAFF.

The rearrangement links TRBV5-4 to TRBJ2-7; no definite D call. V lost 3 bases to trimming and J lost 0 bases, with 7 bases between them. This CDR3 comprises 13 residues. Germline V gene sequence: CDR1 SGHNT, CDR2 YYREEE (reference sequence). The CDR3 protein is CASSSGGSYEQYF. CDR3 in DNA: TGTGCCAGCAGCTCCGGTGGCTCCTACGAGCAGTACTTC.

The rearrangement joins TRBV7-2 to TRBJ2-7; D unresolved. This CDR3 comprises 13 residues. The V gene lost 3 bases and the J gene lost 1 base, with 7 bases spanning the gap. In germline, CDR1 is SGHTA, CDR2 FQGNSA. The CDR3 region has the DNA TGTGCCAGCAGCTTTCCCAGATCCTACGAGCAGTACTTC. It is translated as CASSFPRSYEQYF.